Listed here is a single T cell receptor beta chain. The data were taken from a study of blood T cell repertoires in COVID-19. The wider study: There were acute and convalescent COVID-19 samples, and they came from the United States, Italy and Spain. Sources were T cells, B-cell-depleted T cells, or PBMCs; the material itself was cDNA or gDNA.

Germline V CDR1 and CDR2: PRHDT, FYEKMQ (reference sequence). The length of the CDR3 is 16 residues. With 0 bases removed from V and 2 bases from J, the gap between germline ends came to 10 bases. In the original workflow: Quantification of nucleated cells was approximated via reference gene primer amplification. Repertoires were generated with immunoSEQ multiplex PCR, while TCRdb's copy carries only in-frame clones and drops some. From that table come the V and J calls and clone size; the DNA was used to work out D and trimming. The table shows 40,000 to 45,000 clones, with around 70% occurring only once.

The chain recombines TRBV13 with TRBJ1-4, with D perhaps matching TRBD1 (6 bases). Sequencing was done on a sample of peripheral blood. The TCR was taken from a man of 80 years or more with acute or convalescent COVID-19. The CDR3 reads CASSLGRGGTNEKLFF. CDR3 bases: TGTGCCAGCAGCTTAGGCCGTGGGGGCACTAATGAAAAACTGTTTTTT. The complete variable domain, with remaining parts taken from reference TRBV13 and TRBJ1-4, reads AAGVIQSPRHLIKEKRETATLKCYPIPRHDTVYWYQQGPGQDPQFLISFYEKMQSDKGSIPDRFSAQQFSDYHSELNMSSLELGDSALYFCASSLGRGGTNEKLFFGSGTQLSVL.